One and the same sample provided the 2 T cell receptor beta chains below, sequenced in a study of T cells in localized non-small cell lung cancer. Profiled with immunoSEQ multiplex PCR; TCRdb holds only in-frame clones, not every one. The repertoire consists of about 74,000 clones, with roughly 84% occurring once and the leading ten covering 1% to 1.5%. The sequencing used peripheral blood, collected before any cancer treatment. These receptors all come from a female donor older than 55 with stage I lung adenocarcinoma.

The chain uses TRBV5-6 and TRBJ1-1; a weak D match, TRBD1 (5 bases). Trimming stripped 4 bases from V and 0 bases from J, with 10 bases between. The CDR3 is made up of 14 amino acids. Germline lookup yields CDR1 SGHDT and CDR2 YYEEEE. The CDR3 DNA is TGTGCCAGCAGCACGACGGGACTGAACACTGAAGCTTTCTTT. Translating it yields CASSTTGLNTEAFF.

V gene TRBV19 combines with J gene TRBJ2-7, with no clear D. This CDR3 spans 12 amino acids. Trimming took 4 bases from V and 5 from J, leaving 9 bases between them. Germline values: CDR1 LNHDA, CDR2 SQIVND (reference sequence). CDR3 nucleotide sequence: TGTGCCAGTAGTAGGGCTATGGACGAGCAGTACTTC. As protein: CASSRAMDEQYF.